The entry below describes one T cell receptor (beta chain). Its matching antigen is unknown. This entry is derived from a study of cytomegalovirus exposure and HLA in healthy donors. Study observations and caveats: Later, an analysis found that common viral pathogens appeared to be linked with several of the most significant clusters. An analysis that was carried out later associated some 17,000 TCR beta sequences with HLA alleles at 0.05 false discovery rate. Analyzed later, most CMV-associated TCR beta chains appeared HLA-restricted.

With 60 Vbeta and 13 Jbeta primers, the PCR was carried out. Repertoires were generated with immunoSEQ multiplex PCR, while TCRdb's copy carries only in-frame clones and drops some. The sample includes fewer than 250,000 clones, 65% to 85% of them seen just once. Germline CDR1 is DFQATT and CDR2 is SNEGSKA (reference sequence). Losses at the gene ends were 8 bases for V and 8 bases for J; bases not matched to a gene: 7. The CDR3 runs to 11 residues. This receptor was taken from a young woman in good health and CMV-seronegative. This chain uses TRBV20-1 with TRBJ2-3; 7 bases are shared with TRBD1. The material sequenced was PBMCs. Here the CDR3 DNA reads TGCAGTCCCCAGGGGGTTGGTACGCAGTATTTT. Translation: CSPQGVGTQYF.